The present TCR beta chain was sequenced within a study of T cell repertoires in cytomegalovirus infection. About the research overall: Signatures in public TCR beta sequences pointed to both CMV infection and matching HLA type. Whole-study findings and limits: The response measured ex vivo was dominated by TCR beta clonotypes (HLA-C-restricted and CMV-specific).

TCRdb reprocessed the reads with MiXCR, giving one entry per CDR3 protein. The data hold some 700,000 distinct CDR3 sequences, with approximately 33% observed a single time. With 6 bases clipped from V and 8 bases from J, the junction kept 25 bases outside the gene matches. The length of the CDR3 is 19 residues. Germline assignment: CDR1 DFQATT and CDR2 SNEGSKA (reference sequence). About this clonotype itself: Antigen specificity is unknown.

The chain combines TRBV20-1 with TRBJ2-1; 10 positions agree with TRBD1. The sequencing used cultured PBMCs, collected from culture after CMV antigen stimulation. The source of this sequence is a human donor in good health (CMV status not recorded). Some clones in this sample may be carry-over from other donors' samples. Here the CDR3 DNA reads TGCAGTGCGAACTCAGTCGGGACAGGGGAAATAATAGCGTTGGATGAGCAGTTCTTC. This encodes CSANSVGTGEIIALDEQFF.